These 32 T cell receptor beta chains were all obtained from the same sample, sequenced in a study of T cells expressing NK-cell markers. TCRdb reprocessed the 5' RACE reads; each CDR3 protein has one entry and no DNA is given. The sample holds fewer than 550,000 distinct CDR3 sequences. Material: blood T cells: a sorted CD56 or NKG2C T cell subset, CD4+ or CD8+ T cells, or bulk PBMC T cells (not recorded which). The origin of the receptors is a woman aged 45-59 years in good health.

The V call is TRBV29-1, the J call TRBJ2-5. The CDR3 is 11 residues long. Germline V CDR1 and CDR2: SQVTM, ANQGSEA. The CDR3 here is CTFRGPETQYF.

The V gene is TRBV7-9, the J gene TRBJ1-6. Germline CDR1 is SEHNR and CDR2 is FQNEAQ (reference sequence). The CDR3 is made up of 14 amino acids. CDR3: CASSRGQTKEPLHF.

The chain joins TRBV20-1 to TRBJ2-5; without DNA, the TCRdb call of TRBD2 cannot be checked. The CDR3 is 11 residues long. Germline V CDR1 and CDR2: DFQATT, SNEGSKA (reference sequence). CDR3 residues: CGGLAKETQYF.

This chain links TRBV28 with TRBJ2-1. Germline values: CDR1 MDHEN, CDR2 SYDVKM. CDR3 length: 13 residues. This chain's CDR3 is CASFSPSYNEQFF.

This chain uses TRBV5-5 with TRBJ1-1. Germline V gives CDR1 SGHKS, CDR2 YYEKEE (reference sequence). The CDR3 is 13 amino acids. The CDR3 loop reads CASSRGDYTEAFF.

The chain employs TRBV21-1 and TRBJ2-3; there is no DNA to check the TCRdb D call of TRBD2. TRBV21-1 is a pseudogene segment. The CDR3 is 15 residues long. The chain's CDR3 is CASSKRRGGTDTQYF.

The chain is built from TRBV7-9 and TRBJ2-1; TCRdb's D call, TRBD1, is unchecked because there is no DNA. The CDR3 has 15 amino acids. CDR1 is SEHNR and CDR2 is FQNEAQ in the germline V gene (reference sequence). This CDR3 is CASSLQGEGYNEQFF.

The genes are TRBV5-1 and TRBJ2-1. This CDR3 region has 16 residues. The germline gives CDR1 SGHRS, CDR2 YFSETQ. The chain's CDR3 is CASSLGPASGSNEQFF.

V gene TRBV12-3 or TRBV12-4 combines with J gene TRBJ1-6. This CDR3 spans 14 amino acids. CDR3 sequence reads: CASTHRSGGSPLHF.

This chain's CDR3 is CASSLGGYEQFF. The chain couples TRBV12-3 or TRBV12-4 to TRBJ2-1; the TCRdb D gene call, TRBD1, has no DNA to confirm it. The CDR3 runs 12 residues.

The chain has TRBV4-1 and TRBJ2-1. The germline V gene has CDR1 MGHRA and CDR2 YSYEKL. This CDR3 region has 16 residues. This CDR3 reads CASSQEGSVRFNEQFF.

This chain uses TRBV12-3 or TRBV12-4 with TRBJ2-1; TCRdb's assignment of TRBD1 cannot be checked, as there is no DNA. CDR3 length: 12 amino acids. The CDR3 is CASSRTPTTSIF.

This chain joins TRBV20-1 and TRBJ2-3; TCRdb's D gene call, TRBD2, goes unchecked for lack of DNA. Per the germline V gene, CDR1 is DFQATT and CDR2 is SNEGSKA (reference sequence). The CDR3 consists of 17 residues. CDR3 region: CSATLAGGPVFQDTQYF.

J is TRBJ2-6 and V is TRBV4-1; TCRdb's D gene call, TRBD1, goes unchecked for lack of DNA. There are 16 residues in the CDR3. In germline, CDR1 is MGHRA, CDR2 YSYEKL. The CDR3 reads CASSQDGRKGANVLTF.

The chain carries TRBV20-1 and TRBJ2-1; lacking DNA, the TRBD1 call made by TCRdb goes unchecked. Germline-derived CDR1 and CDR2 are DFQATT and SNEGSKA (reference sequence). The CDR3 length is 15 residues. The CDR3 region is CSARETAKTYNEQFF.

The chain links TRBV5-1 to TRBJ2-3; absent DNA, TCRdb's TRBD1 call cannot be checked. The CDR3 is made up of 13 amino acids. Germline CDR1 SGHRS, CDR2 YFSETQ. This CDR3 reads CASSSFGQARKYF.

The chain is built from TRBV20-1 and TRBJ2-7; TCRdb lists TRBD2, though no DNA is available to test this call. Germline CDR1 reads DFQATT; CDR2 reads SNEGSKA (reference sequence). The CDR3 runs 15 residues. The chain's CDR3 is CSARGAGAVAYEQYF.

V usage is TRBV29-1 and J usage is TRBJ2-3; TCRdb names TRBD2, which stays unverified in the absence of DNA. The CDR3 is 14 residues long. Germline CDR1 and CDR2: SQVTM and ANQGSEA. The CDR3 sequence is CSVGAGGGADTQYF.

The rearrangement links TRBV12-3 or TRBV12-4 to TRBJ2-1; the TCRdb D gene call, TRBD2, has no DNA to confirm it. The CDR3 is made up of 18 amino acids. The CDR3: CASSFNSGWYDSYNEQFF.

The chain employs TRBV3-1 and TRBJ2-7; the TCRdb D gene call, TRBD1, has no DNA to confirm it. The CDR3 is 17 amino acids. Germline CDR1 reads LGHDT; CDR2 reads YNNKEL (reference sequence). The CDR3: CASSQDTGPGQTYEQYF.

This sequence joins TRBV5-8 and TRBJ2-3; TCRdb's D call of TRBD2 is untestable without DNA. Germline V gene data show CDR1 as SGHTS and CDR2 as YDEGEE. CDR3 length: 15 amino acids. The CDR3 sequence is CASSSGTSIADTQYF.

This CDR3 reads CSARARIGVTQYF. V gene TRBV20-1 combines with J gene TRBJ2-5. The CDR3 is made up of 13 amino acids. CDR1 DFQATT and CDR2 SNEGSKA come from the germline V gene (reference sequence).

The J gene is TRBJ2-2, the V gene TRBV16; TCRdb picks TRBD2, but there is no DNA to check that call. Germline CDR1 KGHSY, CDR2 FQNENV. The CDR3 runs 14 residues. The CDR3 sequence: CASSQSTSTGELFF.

This chain joins TRBV24-1 and TRBJ2-3; TCRdb's D call of TRBD1 is untestable without DNA. CDR3 size: 14 residues. Germline lookup yields CDR1 KGHDR and CDR2 SFDVKD. The CDR3 sequence: CATADRAGTDTQYF.

The chain is built from TRBV6-5 and TRBJ2-7. This CDR3 has 14 amino acids. Per the germline V gene, CDR1 is MNHEY and CDR2 is SVGAGI. CDR3 amino acids: CASSRTSLLREQYF.

This chain links TRBV20-1 with TRBJ1-3. Germline V lookup: CDR1 DFQATT, CDR2 SNEGSKA (reference sequence). This CDR3 comprises 13 residues. The CDR3 reads CSARTRIGNTIYF.

The J gene is TRBJ2-1, the V gene TRBV6-1; TCRdb calls TRBD2, which cannot be checked without DNA. CDR3 length equals 15 residues. The V gene's germline CDR1 is MNHNS and CDR2 SASEGT. The CDR3 sequence is CASNALGGERSEQFF.

The chain uses TRBV5-1 and TRBJ2-3; the D call of TRBD1 rests on TCRdb alone, since no DNA is present to check it. Germline loops: CDR1 SGHRS, CDR2 YFSETQ. The CDR3 loop spans 13 amino acids. The CDR3 reads CASSQIRGDTQYF.

This rearrangement joins TRBV4-1 to TRBJ2-7; TCRdb's D call, TRBD2, is unchecked because there is no DNA. This CDR3 contains 15 residues. Germline V CDR1 and CDR2: MGHRA, YSYEKL. This CDR3 reads CASSQIGSNTYEQYF.

The chain couples TRBV9 to TRBJ2-1; TCRdb lists TRBD1, though no DNA is available to test this call. Germline values: CDR1 SGDLS, CDR2 YYNGEE. CDR3 length equals 17 residues. The CDR3 loop is CASSVSPGAREKNEQFF. The full variable domain, with the rest looked up from reference TRBV9 and TRBJ2-1, is DSGVTQTPKHLITATGQRVTLRCSPRSGDLSVYWYQQSLDQGLQFLIQYYNGEERAKGNILERFSAQQFPDLHSELNLSSLELGDSALYFCASSVSPGAREKNEQFFGPGTRLTVL.

CDR3 in amino acids: CASSLVAGPYGYTF. V is TRBV7-9 and J is TRBJ1-2. This CDR3 contains 14 residues. Looked up from germline, CDR1 is SEHNR and CDR2 is FQNEAQ (reference sequence).

This rearrangement joins TRBV6-4 to TRBJ2-3; the TRBD2 assignment by TCRdb is unverifiable without DNA. Germline loops: CDR1 MRHNA, CDR2 SNTAGT. The CDR3 runs 14 residues. The CDR3 loop is CASSVAGSTDTQYF.